The rows below give T cell receptor beta chains drawn from one sample of a study of post-analysis software for immune sequencing data. TCRdb redid the calling of the PCR reads with MiXCR, one entry per CDR3 protein. Found here are a few hundred thousand distinct CDR3 sequences, 30% to 45% of them singletons; the top ten hold 4.5% to 5.5%. The sequenced sample was blood. The source of these receptors is a girl between 5 and 17 years old with multiple sclerosis. Each CDR3 is given with its conserved first and last residue. Each record gives: V gene, D gene, J gene, clone size, CDR3 protein, CDR3 DNA. A D gene is named only where the DNA matches it firmly. Where a row states a size, it is once, few, many or the class of an expanded clone; other rows omit it.

TRBV20-1	NA	TRBJ1-2	many	CSATKDSWYGYTF	TGCAGTGCCACCAAGGACAGCTGGTATGGCTACACCTTC
TRBV2	NA	TRBJ2-1	NA	CASSVLEGHEQFF	TGTGCCAGCAGTGTTTTAGAGGGCCATGAGCAGTTCTTC
TRBV11-2	TRBD2	TRBJ2-3	many	CASSLAGREGRGDTQYF	TGTGCCAGCAGCTTAGCCGGTCGGGAGGGCCGTGGAGATACGCAGTATTTT
TRBV10-3	TRBD2	TRBJ2-5	NA	CAISDGLAGGQETQYF	TGTGCCATCAGTGATGGACTAGCGGGGGGTCAAGAGACCCAGTACTTC
TRBV3-1	NA	TRBJ2-7	many	CASSQNGVSYEQYF	TGTGCCAGCAGCCAGAACGGGGTTTCCTACGAGCAGTACTTC
TRBV7-9	NA	TRBJ1-4	many	CASSELEGANEKLFF	TGTGCCAGCAGCGAGCTTGAGGGGGCTAATGAAAAACTGTTTTTT
TRBV20-1	TRBD1	TRBJ1-2	many	CSARDVQGARGYTF	TGCAGTGCTAGAGATGTTCAGGGGGCGCGTGGCTACACCTTC
TRBV12-3/TRBV12-4	NA	TRBJ2-7	NA	CASSSGQPDGTYEQYF	TGTGCCAGCAGTTCCGGACAACCCGATGGCACCTACGAGCAGTACTTC
TRBV6-1	NA	TRBJ1-5	few	CASSETGNQPQHF	TGTGCCAGCAGTGAAACAGGCAATCAGCCCCAGCATTTT
TRBV20-1	NA	TRBJ1-1	many	CSALRIGAEAFF	TGCAGTGCGTTACGGATCGGCGCTGAAGCTTTCTTT
TRBV4-2	TRBD2	TRBJ2-3	NA	CASSQGPSGRTISTDTQYF	TGTGCCAGCAGCCAAGGCCCTAGCGGGAGGACGATTAGCACAGATACGCAGTATTTT
TRBV6-5	NA	TRBJ1-6	NA	CASSVTENSPLHF	TGTGCCAGCAGTGTAACAGAAAATTCACCCCTCCACTTT
TRBV3-1	NA	TRBJ1-1	many	CASSSGVMNTEAFF	TGTGCCAGCAGTTCGGGAGTCATGAACACTGAAGCTTTCTTT
TRBV4-2	NA	TRBJ2-2	many	CASSLNTGELFF	TGTGCCAGCAGCCTTAACACCGGGGAGCTGTTTTTT
TRBV3-1	TRBD2	TRBJ2-1	many	CASSSTSGRGNEQFF	TGTGCCAGCAGCTCGACTAGCGGGAGGGGCAATGAGCAGTTCTTC
TRBV20-1	NA	TRBJ1-1	many	CSASPWKGEAFF	TGCAGTGCTAGCCCATGGAAGGGTGAAGCTTTCTTT
TRBV7-2	TRBD1	TRBJ1-2	NA	CASSSARLTGDGYTF	TGTGCCAGCAGCTCAGCCCGCCTGACAGGGGATGGCTACACCTTC
TRBV7-2	TRBD2	TRBJ2-7	many	CASSRASAGSYEQYF	TGTGCCAGCAGTCGAGCTTCAGCGGGGTCCTACGAGCAGTACTTC
TRBV21-1	NA	TRBJ2-7	NA	CASSKHGLAFYEQYF	TGTGCCAGCAGCAAACACGGACTAGCCTTCTACGAGCAGTACTTC
TRBV11-2	TRBD1	TRBJ1-6	many	CASSPRDSFYNSPLHF	TGTGCCAGCAGCCCCCGGGACAGTTTTTATAATTCACCCCTCCACTTT
TRBV30	NA	TRBJ2-3	once	CAWRRGLGTDTQYF	TGTGCCTGGAGGCGGGGGCTTGGCACAGATACGCAGTATTTT
TRBV20-1	NA	TRBJ1-5	NA	CSASTVDGYQPQHF	TGCAGTGCTTCCACCGTGGACGGATATCAGCCCCAGCATTTT
TRBV18	TRBD1	TRBJ1-2	NA	CASSMTGDYYGYTF	TGTGCCAGTAGCATGACAGGGGATTACTATGGCTACACCTTC
TRBV12-3/TRBV12-4	NA	TRBJ2-5	many	CASSFAARRTQETQYF	TGTGCCAGCAGTTTCGCAGCGAGGAGAACCCAAGAGACCCAGTACTTC
TRBV12-3/TRBV12-4	NA	TRBJ1-5	many	CASSPDSRNQPQHF	TGTGCCAGCAGTCCGGACAGTCGCAATCAGCCCCAGCATTTT
TRBV30	NA	TRBJ2-1	NA	CAWSVTGVEQFF	TGTGCCTGGAGTGTAACCGGGGTTGAGCAGTTCTTC
TRBV7-2	NA	TRBJ2-5	many	CASSFSITETQYF	TGTGCCAGCAGCTTCTCGATAACGGAGACCCAGTACTTC
TRBV3-1	NA	TRBJ2-5	many	CASSQDEGPIQETQYF	TGTGCCAGCAGCCAAGACGAGGGCCCGATCCAAGAGACCCAGTACTTC
TRBV20-1	NA	TRBJ2-7	NA	CSARDSGTGSYEQYF	TGCAGTGCTAGAGATAGCGGGACAGGGTCCTACGAGCAGTACTTC
TRBV20-1	TRBD2	TRBJ2-1	many	CSASRGSSYNEQFF	TGCAGTGCTTCGCGGGGGAGCTCCTACAATGAGCAGTTCTTC
TRBV20-1	NA	TRBJ1-1	NA	CSARAVRGDTEAFF	TGCAGTGCTAGAGCTGTAAGAGGGGACACTGAAGCTTTCTTT
TRBV5-1	TRBD1	TRBJ2-1	many	CASSSTGELYNEQFF	TGCGCCAGCAGCTCTACAGGGGAGCTCTACAATGAGCAGTTCTTC
TRBV12-3/TRBV12-4	NA	TRBJ1-4	many	CASSPGQLNEKLFF	TGTGCCAGCAGCCCAGGACAGCTTAATGAAAAACTGTTTTTT
TRBV2	TRBD1	TRBJ1-5	NA	CASLRSRQGGNQPQHF	TGTGCCAGCCTACGATCAAGACAGGGGGGCAATCAGCCCCAGCATTTT
TRBV2	NA	TRBJ2-1	many	CARTTEDSYNEQFF	TGTGCCAGGACGACAGAGGACTCCTACAATGAGCAGTTCTTC
TRBV29-1	NA	TRBJ2-2	NA	CSVEPGNTGELFF	TGCAGCGTTGAACCAGGGAACACCGGGGAGCTGTTTTTT
TRBV20-1	NA	TRBJ1-1	few	CSASKLFGGTEAFF	TGCAGTGCTAGTAAACTCTTTGGCGGCACTGAAGCTTTCTTT
TRBV12-3/TRBV12-4	TRBD1	TRBJ1-3	NA	CASNLGQAGNTIYF	TGTGCCAGCAACCTGGGACAGGCTGGAAACACCATATATTTT
TRBV6-5	NA	TRBJ2-1	many	CASSYEVRSYNEQFF	TGTGCCAGCAGTTACGAGGTACGATCCTACAATGAGCAGTTCTTC
TRBV2	NA	TRBJ1-4	NA	CASHLKGGTNEKLFF	TGTGCCAGCCACCTGAAGGGGGGCACTAATGAAAAACTGTTTTTT